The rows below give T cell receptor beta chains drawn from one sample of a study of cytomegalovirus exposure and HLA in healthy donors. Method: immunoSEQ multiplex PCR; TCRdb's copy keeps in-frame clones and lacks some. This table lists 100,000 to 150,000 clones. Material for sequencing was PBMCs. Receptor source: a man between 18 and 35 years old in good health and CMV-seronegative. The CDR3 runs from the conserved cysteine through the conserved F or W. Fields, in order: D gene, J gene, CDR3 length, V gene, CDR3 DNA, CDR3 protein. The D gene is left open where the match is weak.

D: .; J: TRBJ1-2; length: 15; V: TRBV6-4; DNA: TGTGCCAGCAGTTACTCCCCCCAGGGTGACTATGGCTACACCTTC; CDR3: CASSYSPQGDYGYTF
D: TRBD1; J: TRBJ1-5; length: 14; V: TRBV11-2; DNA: TGTGCCAGCAGCCCGGACAGGAACAATCAGCCCCAGCATTTT; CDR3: CASSPDRNNQPQHF
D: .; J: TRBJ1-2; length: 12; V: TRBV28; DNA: TGTGCCAAGATGGGAGCTAACTATGGCTACACCTTC; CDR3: CAKMGANYGYTF
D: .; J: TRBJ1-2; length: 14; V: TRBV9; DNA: TGTGCCAGCAGCGTAGGGGGACTCAACTATGGCTACACCTTC; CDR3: CASSVGGLNYGYTF
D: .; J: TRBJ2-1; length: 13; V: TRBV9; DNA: TGTGCCAGCAGCGTATACGGCGGGGGCGAGCAGTTCTTC; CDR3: CASSVYGGGEQFF
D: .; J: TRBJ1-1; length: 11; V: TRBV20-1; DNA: TGCAGTGCTAGGACTGACAGTGAAGCTTTCTTT; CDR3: CSARTDSEAFF
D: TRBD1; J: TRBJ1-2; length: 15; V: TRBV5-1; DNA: TGCGCCAGCAGCTCACCAGGACAGGGGGCGCTACGCTACACCTTC; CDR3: CASSSPGQGALRYTF
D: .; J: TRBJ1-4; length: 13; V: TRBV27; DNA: TGTGCCAGCAGTTTGAATGTCAGGACAACACTGTTTTTT; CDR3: CASSLNVRTTLFF
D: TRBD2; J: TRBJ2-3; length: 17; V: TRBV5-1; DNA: TGCGCCAGCAGCTGGGGACTAGCGGTTTCCCCCGCAGATACGCAGTATTTT; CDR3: CASSWGLAVSPADTQYF
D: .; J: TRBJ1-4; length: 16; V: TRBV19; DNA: TGTGCCAGTAGTATAGATCGCGGAATGGGTCGGGAAAAACTGTTTTTT; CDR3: CASSIDRGMGREKLFF
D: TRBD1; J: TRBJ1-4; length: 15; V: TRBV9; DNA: TGTGCCAGCAGCGTAGAGACAGGGGTTGGTGAAAAACTGTTTTTT; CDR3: CASSVETGVGEKLFF
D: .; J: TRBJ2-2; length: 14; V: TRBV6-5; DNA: TGTGCCAGCAGTTATTCAGGGTTCGCCGGGGAGCTGTTTTTT; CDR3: CASSYSGFAGELFF
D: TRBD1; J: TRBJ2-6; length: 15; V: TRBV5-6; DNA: TGTGCCACCCGGGACAGGGGAGCTGGGGCCAACGTCCTGACTTTC; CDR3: CATRDRGAGANVLTF
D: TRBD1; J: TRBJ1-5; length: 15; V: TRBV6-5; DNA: TGTGCCAGCAGTTCGGGACAGGATTATAATCAGCCCCAGCATTTT; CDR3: CASSSGQDYNQPQHF